Below are 24 T cell receptor delta chains sequenced from a single sample in a study of gamma-delta chains in newborns, infants, children. TCRdb reapplied CATT to the reads. This table holds roughly 3,000 delta-chain clones, over 2% found once. Material: blood. Source of these receptors: a child who was a newborn, infant or young child, either healthy, febrile or measles-vaccinated (not recorded which).

Concerning this clone itself: This may be a read error: a much more frequent sequence differs by one nucleotide. V and J are TRDV2 and TRDJ3; 7 nucleotides match TRDD3. The CDR3 runs to 18 residues. Germline V lookup: CDR1 GEAIGNYY, CDR2 EKD. The CDR3 sequence: CACNTADTISWDTRQMFF. In DNA, the CDR3 is TGTGCCTGTAACACCGCGGATACGATCTCCTGGGACACCCGACAGATGTTTTTC.

Concerning this clone: A read error is possible here, since a much larger clone lies one base away. In the same sample, other DNA sequences code for this CDR3. The chain uses TRDV2 and TRDJ1; tentative D call: TRDD3 (6 bases). This CDR3 comprises 14 residues. Germline V gives CDR1 GEAIGNYY, CDR2 EKD. The CDR3 nucleotides read TGTGCCTGCGACACCATGGGGGCTAAAGATAAACTCATCTTT. This codes for CACDTMGAKDKLIF.

This clone is deemed medium-sized. Other DNA sequences in the same sample also yield this CDR3. The gene calls are TRDV2 and TRDJ1, with 13 bases matching TRDD3. V lost 0 bases, J lost 3 bases, and 9 bases stayed unmatched. The CDR3 is made up of 18 amino acids. Germline V gene data show CDR1 as GEAIGNYY and CDR2 as EKD. CDR3 sequence (DNA): TGTGCCTGTGACACCGTATCTACTGGGGGATACGAGGCCGATAAACTCATCTTT. Translating gives CACDTVSTGGYEADKLIF.

This clone showed up just a few times. A far larger clone is one nucleotide away, so this likely arose from a read error. This sequence joins TRDV2 and TRDJ1, with 8 bases aligning to TRDD3. This CDR3 comprises 14 residues. The germline CDR1 and CDR2 sequences are GEAIGNYY and EKD. V was clipped by 3 bases and J by 7 bases; unmatched bases: 9. CDR3 bases: TGTGCCTGTGACGCTCTGGGGGAGCAAGGTAAACTCATCTTT. Amino acids: CACDALGEQGKLIF.

This clone has only a few counts. A read error may be the cause here, since a much bigger clone is one base away. The chain uses TRDV2 and TRDJ1; D not certain. Germline CDR1 reads GEAIGNYY; CDR2 reads EKD. This CDR3 region has 17 residues. V was shortened by 4 bases and J by 0 bases, with 20 bases between the two germline ends. In nucleotides, the CDR3 is TGTGCCTGTGATCCCCTCAGGGTGGAGGACAACACCGATAAACTCATCTTT. It encodes CACDPLRVEDNTDKLIF.

By share, this clone ranks as medium-sized. The chain recombines TRAV29/DV5 with TRDJ1, with D hard to call. V shed 1 base and J shed 0 bases, with 19 bases lying between them. CDR3 length: 17 residues. Germline V CDR1 and CDR2: NSMFDY, ISSIKDK. The CDR3, as DNA: TGTGCAGCAAGCCCACTTGGTACGAATCAGTACACCGATAAACTCATCTTT. Translation gives CAASPLGTNQYTDKLIF.

Judged by abundance, this clone is medium-sized. This chain connects TRDV2 to TRDJ2; 12 bases match TRDD3. V was clipped by 0 bases and J by 6 bases; unmatched bases: 10. This CDR3 region has 18 residues. Germline V gene data show CDR1 as GEAIGNYY and CDR2 as EKD. CDR3 coding DNA: TGTGCCTGTGACACCAACTGGGGGATACCCCTTGAGGCAGCACAACTCTTCTTT. Its translation is CACDTNWGIPLEAAQLFF.

In its sample, this clone was seen a few times. This sequence joins TRDV2 and TRDJ3; TRDD3 aligns across 9 bases. Germline assignment: CDR1 GEAIGNYY and CDR2 EKD. This CDR3 has 19 residues. The junction had 8 bases not matched to a gene; V was cut back by 3 bases and J by 0 bases. The CDR3 DNA reads as TGTGCCTGTGACGGTACTGGGGGACCAAACTCCTGGGACACCCGACAGATGTTTTTC. Amino acid sequence: CACDGTGGPNSWDTRQMFF.

This clone was found a few times. V gene TRDV2 combines with J gene TRDJ1; the match to TRDD3 covers 8 bases. V was pared by 3 bases and J by 2 bases, with 13 bases of the junction left unmatched. CDR1 GEAIGNYY and CDR2 EKD come from the germline V gene. This CDR3 region has 17 residues. The CDR3 coding sequence is TGTGCCTGTGACGAGCTACTGGGGGCTCGGGAAACCGATAAACTCATCTTT. Its protein is CACDELLGARETDKLIF.

Notes on this clone: A much bigger clone sits one base away, suggesting this may be a read error. The same CDR3 arises from other DNA sequences in this sample as well. CDR3 residues: CACDILGDNNPDKLIF. CDR3 DNA sequence: TGTGCCTGTGATATACTGGGGGATAACAATCCCGATAAACTCATCTTT. The V gene is TRDV2, the J gene TRDJ1; TRDD3 matches at 11 bases. V lost 4 bases to trimming and J lost 3 bases; unmatched junction nucleotides: 9. CDR1 is GEAIGNYY and CDR2 is EKD in the germline V gene. The CDR3 totals 16 residues.

In this sample, this clone is medium-sized (0.01 to 0.1%). The V and J genes are TRDV2 and TRDJ1; 13 nucleotides align to TRDD3. The CDR3 has 16 amino acids. V lost 3 bases and J lost 1; bases outside the gene matches: 4. Looked up from germline, CDR1 is GEAIGNYY and CDR2 is EKD. CDR3 region: CACDLLGDTGTDKLIF. CDR3 coding DNA: TGTGCCTGTGACCTACTGGGGGATACGGGCACCGATAAACTCATCTTT.

This clone qualifies as large (0.1 to 1%). This specimen includes other DNA sequences encoding the same CDR3. The chain is built from TRDV2 and TRDJ1; 12 nucleotides align to TRDD3. This CDR3 is built from 15 residues. Germline CDR1 is GEAIGNYY and CDR2 is EKD. J lost 1 base, V lost 4 bases, and 3 bases had no gene match. This CDR3 reads CACDKLGDTTDKLIF. In DNA form, the CDR3 reads TGTGCCTGTGATAAACTGGGGGATACCACCGATAAACTCATCTTT.

This clone is medium-sized in the sample. The genes are TRDV2 and TRDJ3, with 10 bases matching TRDD3. Germline CDR1 and CDR2: GEAIGNYY and EKD. There are 20 residues in the CDR3. The ends lost 4 bases at V and 3 bases at J; junction bases unmatched: 14. CDR3 bases: TGTGCCTGTGATACTGTACTGGGGGATCGCTCTGTCTGGGACACCCGACAGATGTTTTTC. Amino acids: CACDTVLGDRSVWDTRQMFF.

This clone has just a few counts. This may be a read error, as it is one base from a much larger clone. This rearrangement joins TRDV2 to TRDJ1; D not certain. CDR1 GEAIGNYY and CDR2 EKD come from the germline V gene. The CDR3 extends over 15 amino acids. The CDR3 bases are TGTGCCTGTGGCACCGTGGATGCCTCGTCCGATAAACTCATCTTT. Protein: CACGTVDASSDKLIF.

By sample share, this clone is medium-sized. Other nucleotide sequences in the sample specify the same CDR3. The chain recombines TRDV2 with TRDJ1; TRDD3 agrees at 8 bases. The junction had 18 bases not matched to a gene; V was cut back by 1 base and J by 0 bases. The CDR3 covers 20 residues. Germline assignment: CDR1 GEAIGNYY and CDR2 EKD. The CDR3 DNA reads TGTGCCTGTGACACGGTAGCTGGGGGACACGTCGCCGTGTACACCGATAAACTCATCTTT. It is translated as CACDTVAGGHVAVYTDKLIF.

This clone has a handful of counts. Here the CDR3 DNA reads TGTGCCCGCGACACCCTTGGGGATTACAACACCGATAAACTCATCTTT. Its protein product is CARDTLGDYNTDKLIF. V and J are TRDV2 and TRDJ1, with D perhaps matching TRDD3 (6 bases). Germline-derived CDR1 and CDR2 are GEAIGNYY and EKD. This CDR3 region has 16 residues. V gave up 9 bases and J gave up 0 bases, with 22 bases separating them.

This clone is classed as large. At the DNA level, this CDR3 is encoded by other sequences in the same sample as well. The CDR3 protein is CACDTVAAGGQVGDKLIF. Here the CDR3 DNA reads TGTGCCTGTGACACCGTTGCCGCTGGGGGCCAAGTGGGCGATAAACTCATCTTT. This sequence joins TRDV2 and TRDJ1; 7 nucleotides align to TRDD3. Germline CDR1 is GEAIGNYY and CDR2 is EKD. The ends lost 0 bases at V and 4 bases at J; junction bases unmatched: 16. The CDR3 is made up of 18 amino acids.

Within the sample, this clone is medium-sized. V is TRDV2 and J is TRDJ1; D perhaps matches TRDD3 (6 bases). The CDR3 loop spans 17 amino acids. The V gene's germline CDR1 is GEAIGNYY and CDR2 EKD. V dropped 0 bases and J dropped 0 bases, with 16 bases sitting between them. This CDR3 is CACDTVGGSGNTDKLIF. The CDR3, as DNA: TGTGCCTGTGACACCGTGGGGGGCTCGGGGAACACCGATAAACTCATCTTT.

The J segment is TRDJ1; no V gene was assigned; the tabulated D call, TRDD3, remains unverified against the DNA. The CDR3 has 15 amino acids. The CDR3 region has the DNA TGTGCCTGCGATCCACTGGGTGATACCGCCGATAAACTCATCTTT. Translating gives CACDPLGDTADKLIF.

This clone came up a few times. Possible read error: a much larger clone is one base away. The rearrangement uses TRDV2 and TRDJ1; 8 nucleotides match TRDD3. J was trimmed by 0 bases and V by 1 base; bases with no gene match: 15. The CDR3 extends over 19 amino acids. CDR1 GEAIGNYY and CDR2 EKD come from the germline V gene. CDR3 residues: CACDTLGDTVRLDTDKLIF. CDR3 sequence (DNA): TGTGCCTGTGACACACTAGGGGATACTGTCCGCTTGGACACCGATAAACTCATCTTT.

Within the sample, this clone is medium-sized. The same CDR3 arises from other DNA sequences in this sample as well. CDR3 in DNA: TGTGCCTGTGACGGACCACTGGGGACAAATTCAAATAAACTCATCTTT. It yields the protein CACDGPLGTNSNKLIF. This rearrangement joins TRDV2 to TRDJ1, with 7 bases that match TRDD3. The V gene's germline CDR1 is GEAIGNYY and CDR2 EKD. The CDR3 runs to 16 residues. The V and J ends lost 3 bases and 6 bases, in that order; junction bases with no gene match: 15.

As to this clone: With a much larger clone just one base away, this may be a read error. The sample holds other DNA sequences that translate to the same CDR3. J is TRDJ1 and V is TRDV2, with 8 bases lining up with TRDD3. The CDR3 length is 20 residues. Per germline, CDR1 GEAIGNYY and CDR2 EKD. The CDR3: CACDTVNLGGLKAYTDKLIF. The CDR3 coding sequence is TGCGCCTGTGACACCGTGAATCTTGGGGGATTAAAAGCGTACACCGATAAACTCATCTTT.

This clone was seen a handful of times. V usage is TRDV2 and J usage is TRDJ1; 12 nucleotides match TRDD3. The ends lost 1 base at V and 8 bases at J; junction bases unmatched: 10. Looked up from germline, CDR1 is GEAIGNYY and CDR2 is EKD. The length of the CDR3 is 16 residues. Here the CDR3 DNA reads TGTGCCTGTGACACGCTCGAAACTGGGGGATACTTAAAACTCATCTTT. Translation: CACDTLETGGYLKLIF.

This clone came up a few times. One base away lies a much larger clone, so this may be a sequencing read error. Other DNA sequences from this sample encode an identical CDR3 as well. V is TRDV2 and J is TRDJ1, with D possibly TRDD3 on 5 matching bases. The germline V and J ends were trimmed by 3 bases and 1 base, with 11 bases remaining between them. Germline CDR1 is GEAIGNYY and CDR2 is EKD. CDR3 size: 14 residues. CDR3: CACDSLGGTDKLIF. The CDR3 DNA reads TGTGCCTGTGACTCCCTGGGTGGCACCGATAAACTCATCTTT.